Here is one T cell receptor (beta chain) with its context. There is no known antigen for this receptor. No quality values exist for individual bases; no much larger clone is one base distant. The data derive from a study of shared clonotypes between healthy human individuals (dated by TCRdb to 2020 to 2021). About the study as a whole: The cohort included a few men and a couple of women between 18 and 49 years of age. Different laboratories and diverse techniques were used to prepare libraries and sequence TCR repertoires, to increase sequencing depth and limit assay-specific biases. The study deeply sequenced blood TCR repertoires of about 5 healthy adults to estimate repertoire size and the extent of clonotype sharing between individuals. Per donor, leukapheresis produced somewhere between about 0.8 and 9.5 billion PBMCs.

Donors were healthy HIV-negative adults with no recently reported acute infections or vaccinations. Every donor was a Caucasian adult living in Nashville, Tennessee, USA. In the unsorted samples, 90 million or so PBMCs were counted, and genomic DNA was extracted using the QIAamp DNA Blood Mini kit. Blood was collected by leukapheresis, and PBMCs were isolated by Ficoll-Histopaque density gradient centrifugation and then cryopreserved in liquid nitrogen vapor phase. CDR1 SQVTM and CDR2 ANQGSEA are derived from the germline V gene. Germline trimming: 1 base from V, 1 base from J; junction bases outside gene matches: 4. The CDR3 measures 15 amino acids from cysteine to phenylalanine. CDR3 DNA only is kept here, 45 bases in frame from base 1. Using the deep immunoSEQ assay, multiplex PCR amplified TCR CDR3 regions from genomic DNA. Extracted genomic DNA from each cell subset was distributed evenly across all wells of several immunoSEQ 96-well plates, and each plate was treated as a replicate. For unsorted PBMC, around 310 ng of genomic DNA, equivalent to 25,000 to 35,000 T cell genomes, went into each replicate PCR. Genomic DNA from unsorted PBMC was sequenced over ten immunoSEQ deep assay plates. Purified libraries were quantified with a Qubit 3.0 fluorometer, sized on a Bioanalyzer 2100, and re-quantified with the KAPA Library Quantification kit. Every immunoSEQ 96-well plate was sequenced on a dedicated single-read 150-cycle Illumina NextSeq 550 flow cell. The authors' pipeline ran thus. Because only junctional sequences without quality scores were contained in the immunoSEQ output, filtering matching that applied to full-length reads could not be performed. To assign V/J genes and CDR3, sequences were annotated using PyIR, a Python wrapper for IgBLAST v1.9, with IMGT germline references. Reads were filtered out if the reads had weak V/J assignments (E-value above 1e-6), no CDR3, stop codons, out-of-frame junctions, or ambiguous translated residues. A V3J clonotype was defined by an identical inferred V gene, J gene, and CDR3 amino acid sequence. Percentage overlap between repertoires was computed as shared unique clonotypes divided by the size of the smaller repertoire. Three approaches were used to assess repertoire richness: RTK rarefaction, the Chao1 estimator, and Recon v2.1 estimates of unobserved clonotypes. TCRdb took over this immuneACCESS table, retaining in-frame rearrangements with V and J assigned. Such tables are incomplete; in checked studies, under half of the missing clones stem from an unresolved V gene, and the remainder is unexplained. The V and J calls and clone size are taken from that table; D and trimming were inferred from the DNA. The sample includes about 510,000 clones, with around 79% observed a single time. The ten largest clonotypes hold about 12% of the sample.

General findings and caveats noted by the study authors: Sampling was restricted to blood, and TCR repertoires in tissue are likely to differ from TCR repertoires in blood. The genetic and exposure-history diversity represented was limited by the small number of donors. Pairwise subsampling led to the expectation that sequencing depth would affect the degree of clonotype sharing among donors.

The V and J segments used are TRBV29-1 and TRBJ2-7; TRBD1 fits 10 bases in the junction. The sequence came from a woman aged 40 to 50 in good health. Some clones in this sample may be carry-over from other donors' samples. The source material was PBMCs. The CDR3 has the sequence CSVEVWGQGSYEQYF. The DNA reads TGCAGCGTTGAAGTGTGGGGACAGGGGTCCTACGAGCAGTACTTC.